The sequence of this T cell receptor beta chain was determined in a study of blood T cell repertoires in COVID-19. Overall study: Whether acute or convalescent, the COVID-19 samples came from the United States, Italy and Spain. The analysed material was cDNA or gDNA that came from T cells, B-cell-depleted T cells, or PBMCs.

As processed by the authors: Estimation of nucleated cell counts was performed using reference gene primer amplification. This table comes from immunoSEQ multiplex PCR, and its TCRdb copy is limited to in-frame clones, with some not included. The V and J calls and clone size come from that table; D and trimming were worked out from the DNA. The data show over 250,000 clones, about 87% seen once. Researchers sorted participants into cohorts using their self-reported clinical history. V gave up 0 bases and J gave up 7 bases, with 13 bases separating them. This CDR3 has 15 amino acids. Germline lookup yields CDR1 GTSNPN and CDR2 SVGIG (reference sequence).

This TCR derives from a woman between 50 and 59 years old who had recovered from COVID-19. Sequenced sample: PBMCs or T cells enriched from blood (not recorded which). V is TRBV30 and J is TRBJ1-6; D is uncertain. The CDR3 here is CAWSVPSSWNSPLHF. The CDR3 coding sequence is TGTGCCTGGAGTGTACCTAGCTCGTGGAATTCACCCCTCCACTTT.